This T cell receptor (beta chain) was sequenced in a study of blood T cell repertoires in COVID-19. Study-wide background: Researchers got acute and convalescent COVID-19 samples from the United States, Italy and Spain. PBMCs, B-cell-depleted T cells, or T cells provided the cDNA or gDNA that made up the material.

J gave up 5 bases and V 3 bases, and 6 bases lay outside the gene matches. CDR3 size: 15 residues. From germline, CDR1 is ENHRY and CDR2 SYGVKD. Per the study methods: Amplified reference gene primers provided the basis for estimating nucleated cell counts. Sequenced by immunoSEQ multiplex PCR; TCRdb stores in-frame clones only, minus some. V and J calls and clone size come straight from that table; D and trimming were deduced from the DNA. The sample contains under 70,000 clones, approximately 90% of which appear only once. Sequenced input: peripheral blood. The chain recombines TRBV10-3 with TRBJ2-7; 11 bases line up with TRBD2. The clonotype originates from a woman in her sixties with active or convalescent COVID-19. The DNA for the CDR3 is TGTGCCATCAGTGATCCCACTAGCGGGGGCGACGAGCAGTACTTC. The encoded protein is CAISDPTSGGDEQYF.